This T cell receptor beta chain was obtained from a study of T cell responses to AZD1222 COVID-19 vaccine. Study-level points and caveats: Compared with day 0, the breadth and depth of the Spike-specific TCR repertoire rose significantly after two doses of AZD1222.

Profiling relied on immunoSEQ multiplex PCR, and the TCRdb table lists in-frame clones only, not all of them. The data contain some 150,000 clones, around 87% of them singletons. From germline, CDR1 is SQVTM and CDR2 ANQGSEA. CDR3 length: 13 amino acids. The ends were cut back, 6 bases at V and 0 bases at J, with 12 bases in the middle. Of note for this clone: The antigen remains unidentified.

The origin of this receptor is an adult who received the AZD1222 COVID-19 vaccine. The sequencing here drew on peripheral blood, taken 28 days after the second AZD1222 dose. The chain joins TRBV29-1 to TRBJ2-7, with D hard to call. As DNA, the CDR3 is TGCAGCGTCCGACATGTCCTCTCCTACGAGCAGTACTTC. This translates into CSVRHVLSYEQYF.